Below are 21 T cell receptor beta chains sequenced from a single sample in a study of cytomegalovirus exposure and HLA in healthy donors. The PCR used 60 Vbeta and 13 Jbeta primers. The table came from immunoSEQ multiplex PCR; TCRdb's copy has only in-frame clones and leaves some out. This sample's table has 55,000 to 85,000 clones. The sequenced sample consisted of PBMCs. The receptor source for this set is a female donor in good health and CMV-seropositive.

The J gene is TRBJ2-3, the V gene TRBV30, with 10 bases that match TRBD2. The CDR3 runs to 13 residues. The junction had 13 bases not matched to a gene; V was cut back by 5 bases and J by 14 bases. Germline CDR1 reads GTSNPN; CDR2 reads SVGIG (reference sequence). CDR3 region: CAWGGLAGAQRYF. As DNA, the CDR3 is TGTGCCTGGGGGGGGCTAGCGGGGGCTCAACGGTATTTT.

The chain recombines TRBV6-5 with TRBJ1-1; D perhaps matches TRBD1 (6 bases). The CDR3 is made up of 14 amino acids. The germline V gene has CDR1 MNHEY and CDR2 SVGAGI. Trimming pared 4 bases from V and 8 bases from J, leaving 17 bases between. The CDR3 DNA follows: TGTGCCAGCAGTTCCCTCGGACAGATTAAAGAAGCTTTCTTT. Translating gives CASSSLGQIKEAFF.

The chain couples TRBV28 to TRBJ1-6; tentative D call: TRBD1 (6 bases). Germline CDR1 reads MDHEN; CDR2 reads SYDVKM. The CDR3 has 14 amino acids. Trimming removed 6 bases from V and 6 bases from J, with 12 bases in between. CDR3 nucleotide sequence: TGTGCCAGCAGCCAAGGACAGTCTAATTCACCCCTCCACTTT. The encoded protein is CASSQGQSNSPLHF.

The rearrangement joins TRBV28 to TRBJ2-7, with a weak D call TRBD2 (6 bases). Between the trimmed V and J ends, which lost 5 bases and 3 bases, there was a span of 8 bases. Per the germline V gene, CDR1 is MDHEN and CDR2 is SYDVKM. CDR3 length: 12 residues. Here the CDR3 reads CASSPGLYEQYF. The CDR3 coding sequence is TGTGCCAGCAGTCCGGGACTCTACGAGCAGTACTTC. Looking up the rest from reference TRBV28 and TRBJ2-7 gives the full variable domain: DVKVTQSSRYLVKRTGEKVFLECVQDMDHENMFWYRQDPGLGLRLIYFSYDVKMKEKGDIPEGYSVSREKKERFSLILESASTNQTSMYLCASSPGLYEQYFGPGTRLTVT.

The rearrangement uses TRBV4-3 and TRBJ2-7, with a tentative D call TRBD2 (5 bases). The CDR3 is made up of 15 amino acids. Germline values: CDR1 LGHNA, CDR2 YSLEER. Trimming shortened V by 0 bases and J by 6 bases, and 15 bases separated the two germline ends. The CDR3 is CASSQDSDVVSEQYF. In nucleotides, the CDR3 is TGCGCCAGCAGCCAAGATAGCGACGTGGTGTCCGAGCAGTACTTC.

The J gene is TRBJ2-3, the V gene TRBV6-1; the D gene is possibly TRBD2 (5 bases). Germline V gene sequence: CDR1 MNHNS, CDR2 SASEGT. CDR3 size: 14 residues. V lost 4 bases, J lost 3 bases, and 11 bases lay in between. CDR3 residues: CASSGTGRTDTQYF. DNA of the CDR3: TGTGCCAGCAGTGGGACGGGAAGGACAGATACGCAGTATTTT.

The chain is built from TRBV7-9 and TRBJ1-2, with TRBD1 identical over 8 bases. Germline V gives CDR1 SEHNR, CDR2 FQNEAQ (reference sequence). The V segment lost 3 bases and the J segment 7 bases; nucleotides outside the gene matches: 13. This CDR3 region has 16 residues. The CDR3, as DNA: TGTGCCAGCAGCTTTGGTGCAGGGGGCGCATATTCTGGCTACACCTTC. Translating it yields CASSFGAGGAYSGYTF.

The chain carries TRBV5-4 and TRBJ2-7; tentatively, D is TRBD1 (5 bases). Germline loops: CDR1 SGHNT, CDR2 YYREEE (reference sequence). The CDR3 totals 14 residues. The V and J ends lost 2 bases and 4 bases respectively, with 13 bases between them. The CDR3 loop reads CASSFLGDRYEQYF. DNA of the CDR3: TGTGCCAGCAGCTTTTTAGGGGATCGGTACGAGCAGTACTTC.

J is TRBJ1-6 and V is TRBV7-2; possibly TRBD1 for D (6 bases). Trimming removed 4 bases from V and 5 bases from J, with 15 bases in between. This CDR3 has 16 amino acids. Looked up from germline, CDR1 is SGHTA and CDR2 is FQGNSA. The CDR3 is CASSWRQVSDNSPLHF. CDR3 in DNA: TGTGCCAGCAGCTGGAGACAGGTCTCAGATAATTCACCCCTCCACTTT.

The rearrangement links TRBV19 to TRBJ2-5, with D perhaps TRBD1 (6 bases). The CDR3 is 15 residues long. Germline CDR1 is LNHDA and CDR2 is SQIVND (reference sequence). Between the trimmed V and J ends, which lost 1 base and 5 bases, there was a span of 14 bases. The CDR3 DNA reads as TGTGCCAGTAGTATAGGGGGAACAGGGTCCGAGACCCAGTACTTC. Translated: CASSIGGTGSETQYF. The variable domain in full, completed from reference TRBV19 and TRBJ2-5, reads DGGITQSPKYLFRKEGQNVTLSCEQNLNHDAMYWYRQDPGQGLRLIYYSQIVNDFQKGDIAEGYSVSREKKESFPLTVTSAQKNPTAFYLCASSIGGTGSETQYFGPGTRLLVL.

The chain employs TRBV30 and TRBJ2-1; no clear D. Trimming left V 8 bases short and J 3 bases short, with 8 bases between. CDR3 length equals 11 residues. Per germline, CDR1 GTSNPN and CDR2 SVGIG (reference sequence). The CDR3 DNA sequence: TGTGCCGCGGCGTTCTACAATGAGCAGTTCTTC. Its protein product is CAAAFYNEQFF. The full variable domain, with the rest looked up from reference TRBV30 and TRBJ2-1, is SQTIHQWPATLVQPVGSPLSLECTVEGTSNPNLYWYRQAAGRGLQLLFYSVGIGQISSEVPQNLSASRPQDRQFILSSKKLLLSDSGFYLCAAAFYNEQFFGPGTRLTVL.

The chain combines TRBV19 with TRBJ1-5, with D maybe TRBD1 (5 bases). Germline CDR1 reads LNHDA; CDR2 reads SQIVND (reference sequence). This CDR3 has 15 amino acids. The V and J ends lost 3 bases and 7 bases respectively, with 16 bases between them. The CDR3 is CASSIGQAGGQPQHF. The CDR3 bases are TGTGCCAGTAGTATCGGGCAGGCCGGGGGGCAGCCCCAGCATTTT.

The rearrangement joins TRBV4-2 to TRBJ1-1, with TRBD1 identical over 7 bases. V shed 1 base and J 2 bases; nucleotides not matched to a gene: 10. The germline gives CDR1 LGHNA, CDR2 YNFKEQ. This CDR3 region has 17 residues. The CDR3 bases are TGTGCCAGCAGCCAAGGTTTATTCGGACAGGCAAACACTGAAGCTTTCTTT. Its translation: CASSQGLFGQANTEAFF.

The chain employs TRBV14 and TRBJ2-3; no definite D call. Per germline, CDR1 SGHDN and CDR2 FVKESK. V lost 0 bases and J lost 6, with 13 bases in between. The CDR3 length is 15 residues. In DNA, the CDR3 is TGTGCCAGCAGCCAAGATCTTCCGGAGATCGATACGCAGTATTTT. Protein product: CASSQDLPEIDTQYF. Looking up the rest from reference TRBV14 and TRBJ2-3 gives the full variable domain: EAGVTQFPSHSVIEKGQTVTLRCDPISGHDNLYWYRRVMGKEIKFLLHFVKESKQDESGMPNNRFLAERTGGTYSTLKVQPAELEDSGVYFCASSQDLPEIDTQYFGPGTRLTVL.

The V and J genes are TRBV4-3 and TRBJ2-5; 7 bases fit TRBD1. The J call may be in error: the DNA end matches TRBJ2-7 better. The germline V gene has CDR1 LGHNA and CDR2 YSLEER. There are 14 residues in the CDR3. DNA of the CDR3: TGCGCCAGCAGCCAAGGTCTACAGGGGTACGAGCAGTACTTC. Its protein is CASSQGLQGYEQYF.

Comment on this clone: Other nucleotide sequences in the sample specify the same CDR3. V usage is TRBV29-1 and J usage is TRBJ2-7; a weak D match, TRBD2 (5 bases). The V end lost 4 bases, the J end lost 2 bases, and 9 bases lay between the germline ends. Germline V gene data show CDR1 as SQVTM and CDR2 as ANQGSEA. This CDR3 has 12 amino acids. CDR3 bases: TGCAGCGTTGTGGATAGCGCCTACGAGCAGTACTTC. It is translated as CSVVDSAYEQYF.

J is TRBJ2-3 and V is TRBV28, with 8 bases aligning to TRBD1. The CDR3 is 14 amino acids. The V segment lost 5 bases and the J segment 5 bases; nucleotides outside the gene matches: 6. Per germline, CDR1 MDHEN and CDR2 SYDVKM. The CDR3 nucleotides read TGTGCCAGCAGTCCAGGACAGGGAAAAGATACGCAGTATTTT. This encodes CASSPGQGKDTQYF.

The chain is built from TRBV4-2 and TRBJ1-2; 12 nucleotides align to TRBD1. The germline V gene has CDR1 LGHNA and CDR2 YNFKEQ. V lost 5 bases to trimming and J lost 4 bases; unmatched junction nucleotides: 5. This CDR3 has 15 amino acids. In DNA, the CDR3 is TGTGCCAGCAGCGGGGGACAGGGGGCTGCCTATGGCTACACCTTC. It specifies CASSGGQGAAYGYTF.

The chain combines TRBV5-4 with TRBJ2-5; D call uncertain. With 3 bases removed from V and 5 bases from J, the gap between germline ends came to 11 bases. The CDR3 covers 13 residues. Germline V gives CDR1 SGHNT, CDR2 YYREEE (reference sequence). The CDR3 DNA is TGTGCCAGCAGCTCGGTGTCCGGGGAGACCCAGTACTTC. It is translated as CASSSVSGETQYF.

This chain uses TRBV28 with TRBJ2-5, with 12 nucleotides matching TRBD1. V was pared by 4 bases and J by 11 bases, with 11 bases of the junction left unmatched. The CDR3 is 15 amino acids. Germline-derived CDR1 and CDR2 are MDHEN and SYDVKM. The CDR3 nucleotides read TGTGCCAGCAGTTCCCCCCGGGACAGGGGGCCCGAACAGTACTTC. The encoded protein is CASSSPRDRGPEQYF.

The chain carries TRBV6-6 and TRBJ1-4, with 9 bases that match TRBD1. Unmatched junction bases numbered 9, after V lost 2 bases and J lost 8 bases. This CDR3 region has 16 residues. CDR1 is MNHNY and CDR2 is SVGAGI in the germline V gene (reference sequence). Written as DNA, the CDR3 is TGTGCCAGCAGTTACGAGTACGGGACAGGGAGGGAAAAACTGTTTTTT. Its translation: CASSYEYGTGREKLFF.